This T cell receptor (beta chain) was sequenced during a study of early T cells in non-severe SARS-CoV-2 infection. Study-level information: Unsorted whole-blood RNA was sequenced in bulk, leaving chains unpaired.

Only a few counts were recorded for this clonotype. Its antigen remains unidentified. This CDR3 spans 14 amino acids. CDR1 DFQATT and CDR2 SNEGSKA come from the germline V gene (reference sequence). The junction had 4 bases not matched to a gene; V was cut back by 1 base and J by 6 bases. Broader study findings: Reliance on VDJdb matching favored anti-spike CD8 responses; private and CD4 specificities were missed.

Individually, cDNA molecules had unique molecular identifiers attached to them. One entry per CDR3 protein, called by TCRdb with MiXCR from the 5' RACE reads. Among about 66,000 distinct CDR3 sequences, roughly 13% were seen once, and the ten largest hold roughly 8.7%. Sequenced material: whole blood. The rearrangement joins TRBV20-1 to TRBJ2-1, with TRBD1 matching 9 bases. The clonotype was recovered from an adult who was a healthcare worker with PCR-confirmed SARS-CoV-2 infection or an uninfected control (not recorded which). The CDR3 reads CSARVQGAGNEQFF. CDR3 DNA: TGCAGTGCTAGAGTACAGGGGGCTGGCAATGAGCAGTTCTTC.